A single sample is the source of the 26 T cell receptor beta chains below, sequenced in a study of regulatory T cells in long-lasting Graves disease. The time point is: persistent/refractory GD, antithyroid drugs over 5 years with positive TRAb. From RNA extracted from PBMCs, the TCR library was made. The authors built TCR beta libraries using iRepertoire HTBI primers and Arm-PCR of CDR3 regions. MiXCR, run by TCRdb on the multiplex PCR reads, gives a single entry per CDR3 protein. The sample comprises some 440,000 distinct CDR3 sequences, roughly 20% of which are singletons, and roughly 8% rests with the top ten. This sample comprised peripheral blood mononuclear cells (PBMCs), obtained when the disease was refractory, from a patient treated with antithyroid drugs. These receptors all stem from a female donor with Graves disease.

The V and J genes are TRBV6-1 and TRBJ1-3, with D unresolved. There are 16 residues in the CDR3. Between the trimmed V and J ends, which lost 5 bases and 4 bases, there was a span of 18 bases. Germline CDR1 MNHNS, CDR2 SASEGT. CDR3 region: CASSRLTRRSGNTIYF. The CDR3 DNA reads TGTGCCAGCAGTCGTTTGACTCGAAGGTCGGGAAACACCATATATTTT.

This chain joins TRBV6-9 and TRBJ2-4; the match to TRBD1 covers 7 bases. Germline-derived CDR1 and CDR2 are MNHGY and SVAAGI. V lost 4 bases and J lost 7; bases outside the gene matches: 7. CDR3 length: 14 residues. CDR3 loop: CASSSPGQWNIQYF. DNA for the CDR3: TGTGCCAGCAGTTCCCCGGGACAGTGGAACATTCAGTACTTC.

About this clonotype: A much larger clone lies one base from this, so it may be a read error. V usage is TRBV7-8 and J usage is TRBJ2-5; a weak D match, TRBD2 (8 bases). The V gene's germline CDR1 is SGHVS and CDR2 FQNEAQ. The CDR3 has 16 amino acids. DNA of the CDR3: TGTGCCAGCACCACAGGGGTCGGCGGGAGGAGTGAGACCAAGTACTTC. Translating gives CASTTGVGGRSETKYF. The complete variable domain, with remaining parts taken from reference TRBV7-8 and TRBJ2-5, reads GAGVSQSPRYKVAKRGQDVALRCDPISGHVSLFWYQQALGQGPEFLTYFQNEAQLDKSGLPSDRFFAERPEGSVSTLKIQRTQQEDSAVYLCASTTGVGGRSETKYFGPGTRLLVL.

The chain combines TRBV29-1 with TRBJ2-7, with TRBD1 as a possible D gene (7 bases). The CDR3 totals 12 residues. With 3 bases removed from V and 7 bases from J, the gap between germline ends came to 13 bases. The V gene's germline CDR1 is SQVTM and CDR2 ANQGSEA. Written as DNA, the CDR3 is TGCAGCGTTGAGGAGGGGGCTCGGGAGCAGTACTTC. The encoded protein is CSVEEGAREQYF.

This rearrangement joins TRBV3-1 to TRBJ1-1, with D unresolved. There are 14 residues in the CDR3. Trimming pared 0 bases from V and 2 bases from J, leaving 7 bases between. CDR1 is LGHDT, CDR2 YNNKEL, per germline (reference sequence). In nucleotides, the CDR3 is TGTGCCAGCAGCCAAGAGACGGGAAACACTGAAGCTTTCTTT. Translated: CASSQETGNTEAFF.

In its sample, this clonotype was seen many times. The rearrangement links TRBV29-1 to TRBJ1-1; a possible D gene is TRBD1 (5 bases). V lost 7 bases to trimming and J lost 0 bases, with 9 bases between them. The CDR3 is made up of 12 amino acids. Germline CDR1 reads SQVTM; CDR2 reads ANQGSEA. The CDR3 loop is CSGRQLNTEAFF. The CDR3, as DNA: TGCAGCGGGCGACAGCTGAACACTGAAGCTTTCTTT.

The rearrangement joins TRBV24-1 to TRBJ2-1, with TRBD2 as a possible D gene (5 bases). Trimming removed 5 bases from V and 6 bases from J, with 10 bases in between. CDR1 and CDR2 from the germline V gene are KGHDR and SFDVKD. CDR3 length equals 13 residues. The CDR3 DNA sequence: TGTGCCACCAGTGCGACTATGTCCAATGAGCAGTTCTTC. Amino acids: CATSATMSNEQFF.

This clonotype was detected many times. This sequence joins TRBV30 and TRBJ1-1; D is undetermined. Germline V lookup: CDR1 GTSNPN, CDR2 SVGIG (reference sequence). V was clipped by 2 bases and J by 3 bases, with 7 bases between them. The CDR3 runs to 12 residues. In nucleotides, the CDR3 is TGTGCCTGGAGTTCCAGGTACACTGAAGCTTTCTTT. It yields the protein CAWSSRYTEAFF.

This rearrangement joins TRBV10-1 to TRBJ2-7; D ambiguous. The CDR3 has 13 amino acids. Trimming took 0 bases from V and 7 from J, leaving 10 bases between them. CDR1 WNHNN and CDR2 SYGVQD come from the germline V gene (reference sequence). CDR3 protein: CASSESEVREQYF. The CDR3 DNA reads TGCGCCAGCAGTGAGTCCGAGGTTCGGGAGCAGTACTTC.

The chain carries TRBV30 and TRBJ1-1, with 8 bases aligning to TRBD1. Germline V lookup: CDR1 GTSNPN, CDR2 SVGIG (reference sequence). J lost 7 bases, V lost 4 bases, and 8 bases had no gene match. The CDR3 spans 13 residues. DNA of the CDR3: TGTGCCTGGACAGGGGGCGCAATGGGTGAAGCTTTCTTT. It yields the protein CAWTGGAMGEAFF.

There are a few counts of this clonotype. V and J are TRBV5-1 and TRBJ1-1; D is uncertain. Germline loops: CDR1 SGHRS, CDR2 YFSETQ. This CDR3 region has 12 residues. V gave up 4 bases and J gave up 7 bases, with 11 bases separating them. The DNA of the CDR3 is TGCGCCAGCAGCCCTGAGGGAGGTGAAGCTTTCTTT. Protein sequence: CASSPEGGEAFF.

This clonotype was recorded many times. The J gene is TRBJ2-7, the V gene TRBV6-1, with D unresolved. The germline V and J ends were trimmed by 2 bases and 3 bases, with 5 bases remaining between them. The CDR3 consists of 12 residues. Germline assignment: CDR1 MNHNS and CDR2 SASEGT. CDR3 bases: TGTGCCAGCAGTGAATCTCTCTACGAGCAGTACTTC. Translated, it gives CASSESLYEQYF.

The table lists this clonotype with many counts. The V and J genes are TRBV28 and TRBJ1-5; tentative D call: TRBD1 (5 bases). V was trimmed by 2 bases and J by 6 bases, leaving 8 bases between them. This CDR3 contains 13 residues. The germline V gene encodes CDR1 MDHEN and CDR2 SYDVKM. The CDR3 DNA reads as TGTGCCAGCAGTTTAGAGGGGATTCAGCCCCAGCATTTT. Amino acid sequence: CASSLEGIQPQHF. Full variable domain (missing parts from reference TRBV28 and TRBJ1-5): DVKVTQSSRYLVKRTGEKVFLECVQDMDHENMFWYRQDPGLGLRLIYFSYDVKMKEKGDIPEGYSVSREKKERFSLILESASTNQTSMYLCASSLEGIQPQHFGDGTRLSIL.

The chain combines TRBV19 with TRBJ2-7; TRBD2 matches at 12 bases. This CDR3 region has 15 residues. V lost 5 bases, J lost 3 bases, and 5 bases stayed unmatched. Germline CDR1 is LNHDA and CDR2 is SQIVND (reference sequence). For the CDR3, the DNA is TGTGCCAGTAGTGCGACTAGCGGGGGTCTCTACGAGCAGTACTTC. This encodes CASSATSGGLYEQYF.

The chain is built from TRBV29-1 and TRBJ1-5; D is undetermined. Trimming took off 7 bases at V and 5 bases at J, with 15 bases between the two ends. The germline V gene has CDR1 SQVTM and CDR2 ANQGSEA. The CDR3 is 13 residues long. CDR3 residues: CSARRSPDQPQHF. In nucleotides, the CDR3 is TGCAGCGCGCGAAGGAGCCCTGATCAGCCCCAGCATTTT.

This clonotype was counted only a few times. The CDR3 here is CASSSTGGAEAFF. The CDR3 bases are TGTGCCAGCAGTTCCACGGGAGGAGCTGAAGCTTTCTTT. The gene calls are TRBV6-5 and TRBJ1-1; D is unresolved. The CDR3 is 13 residues long. Germline CDR1 MNHEY, CDR2 SVGAGI. V lost 4 bases and J 6 bases, leaving 12 bases between the germline ends.

This clonotype has ten or more counts. This chain connects TRBV9 to TRBJ2-5; D not certain. Trimming shortened V by 0 bases and J by 5 bases, and 14 bases separated the two germline ends. The CDR3 is 15 amino acids. CDR1 and CDR2 from the germline V gene are SGDLS and YYNGEE. CDR3 in DNA: TGTGCCAGCAGCGTAGGGGTCACGTGGATGGAGACCCAGTACTTC. Translating it yields CASSVGVTWMETQYF.

There are a few counts of this clonotype. The V call is TRBV5-1, the J call TRBJ2-7; a weak D match, TRBD1 (6 bases). Per the germline V gene, CDR1 is SGHRS and CDR2 is YFSETQ. The CDR3 loop spans 15 amino acids. V lost 3 bases and J 4 bases, leaving 17 bases between the germline ends. CDR3 residues: CASSWTEGNLYEQYF. In nucleotides, the CDR3 is TGCGCCAGCAGCTGGACAGAGGGGAACTTGTACGAGCAGTACTTC.

This clonotype was counted between two and nine times. One end of the junction does not line up with germline, which may come from a read error. This chain connects TRBV27 to TRBJ2-5; 8 bases agree with TRBD1. Germline loops: CDR1 MNHEY, CDR2 SMNVEV (reference sequence). This CDR3 has 15 amino acids. This chain's CDR3 is CASSALGRGHETRYF. The CDR3 DNA reads as TGTGCCAGCAGTGCTCTGGGCAGGGGGCATGAGACCCGGTACTTC.

This clonotype was seen more than once but under ten times. The J gene is TRBJ1-6, the V gene TRBV30; D uncertain. Germline lookup yields CDR1 GTSNPN and CDR2 SVGIG (reference sequence). V dropped 4 bases and J dropped 0 bases, with 10 bases sitting between them. This CDR3 is 15 amino acids long. The CDR3 protein is CAWNDGSSYNSPLHF. CDR3 DNA: TGTGCCTGGAATGACGGGAGCTCCTATAATTCACCCCTCCACTTT.

The chain couples TRBV4-3 to TRBJ1-2; D ambiguous. Germline lookup yields CDR1 LGHNA and CDR2 YSLEER. This CDR3 contains 14 residues. V was clipped by 1 base and J by 5 bases, with 11 bases between them. CDR3 in amino acids: CASSQGFRSYGYTF. For the CDR3, the DNA is TGCGCCAGCAGCCAAGGTTTCAGGTCTTATGGCTACACCTTC.

This clonotype showed up many times. The rearrangement joins TRBV28 to TRBJ2-7; no clear D. With 3 bases removed from V and 2 bases from J, the gap between germline ends came to 11 bases. This CDR3 is 14 amino acids long. Germline V CDR1 and CDR2: MDHEN, SYDVKM. The CDR3 coding sequence is TGTGCCAGCAGTTTCCGGTTGCCGACCTACGAGCAGTACTTC. Encoded protein: CASSFRLPTYEQYF. The entire variable domain, with the rest obtained from reference TRBV28 and TRBJ2-7, is as follows: DVKVTQSSRYLVKRTGEKVFLECVQDMDHENMFWYRQDPGLGLRLIYFSYDVKMKEKGDIPEGYSVSREKKERFSLILESASTNQTSMYLCASSFRLPTYEQYFGPGTRLTVT.

At least ten counts were recorded for this clonotype. The chain carries TRBV13 and TRBJ1-5, with TRBD1 identical over 10 bases. J lost 3 bases, V lost 5 bases, and 7 bases had no gene match. The CDR3 sequence is 16 residues long. The germline V gene encodes CDR1 PRHDT and CDR2 FYEKMQ (reference sequence). The CDR3 coding sequence is TGTGCCAGCAGCAAGGGGGGACAGGGGACCAATCAGCCCCAGCATTTT. Translated: CASSKGGQGTNQPQHF.

This sequence joins TRBV6-5 and TRBJ2-7; 9 nucleotides agree with TRBD2. The junction had 5 bases not matched to a gene; V was cut back by 2 bases and J by 3 bases. The CDR3 spans 15 residues. Germline V lookup: CDR1 MNHEY, CDR2 SVGAGI. The chain's CDR3 is CASSYQASGVYEQYF. The CDR3 DNA follows: TGTGCCAGCAGTTACCAGGCTAGCGGGGTCTACGAGCAGTACTTC.

This clonotype has a count of ten or more. The chain links TRBV6-1 to TRBJ2-5; D is unresolved. Germline values: CDR1 MNHNS, CDR2 SASEGT. The CDR3 spans 16 residues. V shed 4 bases and J shed 1 base, with 16 bases lying between them. CDR3 protein: CASSAMITDPQETQYF. In DNA form, the CDR3 reads TGTGCCAGCAGTGCGATGATTACAGACCCCCAAGAGACCCAGTACTTC.

The chain employs TRBV7-3 and TRBJ2-4, with TRBD2 matching 7 bases. The germline V gene encodes CDR1 SGHTA and CDR2 FQGTGA. V lost 5 bases to trimming and J lost 3 bases; unmatched junction nucleotides: 13. The CDR3 totals 17 residues. The CDR3 is CASSQLGRGSVKNIQYF. The CDR3 coding sequence is TGTGCCAGCAGCCAACTGGGCCGCGGGAGTGTCAAAAACATTCAGTACTTC.